The 27 T cell receptor beta chains in this list originate from one sample, sequenced in a study of shared clonotypes between healthy human individuals. This table comes from immunoSEQ multiplex PCR, and its TCRdb copy is limited to in-frame clones, with some not included. The data show some 800,000 clones, over 90% seen once. CD8 cells regarded as naive lacked CD45RO, were positively chosen for CCR7, and omitted terminally differentiated effector memory CD45RA+ cells. Specimen: naive CD8+ T cells sorted from blood. Receptors originate from a man aged 25-40 years in good health.

The chain has TRBV10-3 and TRBJ1-4; D possibly corresponds to TRBD1 (6 bases). CDR1 ENHRY and CDR2 SYGVKD come from the germline V gene. V lost 6 bases and J 4 bases, leaving 12 bases between the germline ends. This CDR3 spans 14 amino acids. The CDR3 reads CAIRLTGHNEKLFF. For the CDR3, the DNA is TGTGCCATCAGGCTTACAGGGCATAATGAAAAACTGTTTTTT.

The chain uses TRBV5-4 and TRBJ1-1, with a weak D call TRBD1 (5 bases). This CDR3 spans 14 amino acids. V was cut by 4 bases and J by 6 bases, with 16 bases left in between. Germline V gene lookup returns CDR1 SGHNT and CDR2 YYREEE (reference sequence). The CDR3 sequence: CASSVRDGIPEAFF. CDR3 coding DNA: TGTGCCAGCAGCGTCCGGGACGGAATACCTGAAGCTTTCTTT.

The CDR3 region is CASSLGRFYNEQFF. The DNA of the CDR3 is TGTGCCAGCAGTTTAGGTCGGTTCTACAATGAGCAGTTCTTC. V usage is TRBV27 and J usage is TRBJ2-1, with D uncertain. Between the trimmed V and J ends, which lost 2 bases and 3 bases, there was a span of 8 bases. Germline V gene lookup returns CDR1 MNHEY and CDR2 SMNVEV (reference sequence). This CDR3 has 14 residues.

This CDR3 reads CASRALAGEWYTQYF. The CDR3 bases are TGTGCCAGCAGGGCATTAGCGGGAGAGTGGTATACGCAGTATTTT. The genes are TRBV2 and TRBJ2-3, with 9 bases matching TRBD2. The germline gives CDR1 SNHLY, CDR2 FYNNEI. The CDR3 length is 15 residues. V gave up 6 bases and J gave up 7 bases; unmatched junction bases: 11.

This clone showed up just once. This chain links TRBV11-2 with TRBJ2-3; D perhaps matches TRBD1 (5 bases). CDR1 is SGHAT, CDR2 FQNNGV, per germline. V shed 1 base and J shed 2 bases, with 10 bases lying between them. CDR3 length: 15 residues. This CDR3 is CASSLGQFPTDTQYF. The CDR3 region has the DNA TGTGCCAGCAGCTTAGGACAGTTCCCCACAGATACGCAGTATTTT.

The V gene is TRBV28, the J gene TRBJ2-1, with D unresolved. Trimming pared 10 bases from V and 3 bases from J, leaving 13 bases between. CDR1 is MDHEN and CDR2 is SYDVKM in the germline V gene. CDR3 size: 13 residues. Written as DNA, the CDR3 is TGTGCCAACTCGGACGGCGACTACAATGAGCAGTTCTTC. It specifies CANSDGDYNEQFF.

The J gene is TRBJ2-7, the V gene TRBV27, with D perhaps TRBD1 (6 bases). Per germline, CDR1 MNHEY and CDR2 SMNVEV (reference sequence). Trimming cost V 10 bases and J 2 bases, with 12 bases left between them. This CDR3 is 12 amino acids long. The CDR3 is CAKTQGPYEQYF. The CDR3 DNA reads TGTGCCAAAACACAGGGACCCTACGAGCAGTACTTC.

The chain combines TRBV9 with TRBJ2-7; 8 nucleotides line up with TRBD1. With 3 bases clipped from V and 0 bases from J, the junction kept 5 bases outside the gene matches. The CDR3 runs 15 residues. CDR1 is SGDLS, CDR2 YYNGEE, per germline. The CDR3, as DNA: TGTGCCAGCAGCGGGACAGGGAGCAGCTCCTACGAGCAGTACTTC. This sequence encodes CASSGTGSSSYEQYF.

The chain couples TRBV30 to TRBJ2-7; 9 positions agree with TRBD1. Germline trimming cut 5 bases from V and 0 bases from J; bases unmatched to any gene: 2. Per germline, CDR1 GTSNPN and CDR2 SVGIG (reference sequence). The CDR3 totals 13 residues. The CDR3 spells CAWGQGISYEQYF. DNA for the CDR3: TGTGCCTGGGGACAGGGGATCTCCTACGAGCAGTACTTC.

The chain recombines TRBV6-6 with TRBJ2-1, with D possibly matching TRBD2 (6 bases). From germline, CDR1 is MNHNY and CDR2 SVGAGI (reference sequence). The V gene lost 0 bases and the J gene lost 3 bases, with 12 bases spanning the gap. The CDR3 runs to 16 residues. The CDR3 reads CASSYSPGLHYNEQFF. CDR3 nucleotide sequence: TGTGCCAGCAGTTACTCCCCGGGACTCCACTACAATGAGCAGTTCTTC.

This clone was counted once. The gene calls are TRBV19 and TRBJ2-7; D is ambiguous. The CDR3 is 13 residues long. Germline values: CDR1 LNHDA, CDR2 SQIVND (reference sequence). Deletions cut 5 bases from V and 3 bases from J, with 11 bases between. For the CDR3, the DNA is TGTGCCAGTAGTTCGTCCTCGGGCTACGAGCAGTACTTC. It encodes CASSSSSGYEQYF.

To note about this clone: At the DNA level, this CDR3 is encoded by other sequences in the same sample as well. V gene TRBV6-1 combines with J gene TRBJ2-7; D unclear. Germline-derived CDR1 and CDR2 are MNHNS and SASEGT. This CDR3 comprises 13 residues. Trimming took 0 bases from V and 4 from J, leaving 7 bases between them. For the CDR3, the DNA is TGTGCCAGCAGTGAAGCAGCGCCTTACGAGCAGTACTTC. It translates to CASSEAAPYEQYF.

The chain is built from TRBV27 and TRBJ2-1, with D hard to call. The CDR3 covers 14 residues. Trimming took 1 base from V and 5 from J, leaving 9 bases between them. Germline lookup yields CDR1 MNHEY and CDR2 SMNVEV (reference sequence). The CDR3 coding sequence is TGTGCCAGCAGTTTATTACCGGTGGACAATGAGCAGTTCTTC. Encoded protein: CASSLLPVDNEQFF.

This chain connects TRBV29-1 to TRBJ2-3; 7 positions match TRBD1. The CDR3 runs 14 residues. The V gene's germline CDR1 is SQVTM and CDR2 ANQGSEA. Trimming took 1 base from V and 6 from J; bases not matched to a gene: 7. As DNA, the CDR3 is TGCAGCGTTGAAGGACAGGGTAGTGCGGATACGCAGTATTTT. Its protein product is CSVEGQGSADTQYF.

The chain combines TRBV11-3 with TRBJ2-7; D gene unclear. The CDR3 extends over 13 amino acids. V was cut by 2 bases and J by 2 bases, with 7 bases left in between. Germline V gene data show CDR1 as SGHNT and CDR2 as YENEEA. The CDR3 protein is CASSLSDAYEQYF. The CDR3 DNA reads as TGTGCCAGCAGCTTAAGTGACGCCTACGAGCAGTACTTC.

The chain joins TRBV10-3 to TRBJ1-5, with 7 bases matching TRBD1. In germline, CDR1 is ENHRY, CDR2 SYGVKD. This CDR3 contains 15 residues. V was pared by 2 bases and J by 5 bases, with 6 bases of the junction left unmatched. This CDR3 reads CAISERQGGHQPQHF. The DNA of the CDR3 is TGTGCCATCAGTGAGAGACAGGGTGGGCATCAGCCCCAGCATTTT.

The V gene is TRBV5-1, the J gene TRBJ2-2; 7 nucleotides match TRBD2. CDR1 is SGHRS and CDR2 is YFSETQ in the germline V gene. CDR3 length: 17 amino acids. V was clipped by 3 bases and J by 0 bases; unmatched bases: 8. Written as DNA, the CDR3 is TGCGCCAGCAGCTCCCCGGGGAGGGGTGCGAACACCGGGGAGCTGTTTTTT. It encodes CASSSPGRGANTGELFF.

The chain joins TRBV7-9 to TRBJ1-2; TRBD1 is a possible D gene (6 bases). Trimming removed 5 bases at V and 4 bases at J, with 8 bases between. This CDR3 contains 12 residues. The germline V gene encodes CDR1 SEHNR and CDR2 FQNEAQ (reference sequence). CDR3 DNA sequence: TGTGCCAGCAGCGGGGGGCTCTATGGCTACACCTTC. It translates to CASSGGLYGYTF. The full variable domain, its missing parts supplied by reference TRBV7-9 and TRBJ1-2, is DTGVSQNPRHKITKRGQNVTFRCDPISEHNRLYWYRQTLGQGPEFLTYFQNEAQLEKSRLLSDRFSAERPKGSFSTLEIQRTEQGDSAMYLCASSGGLYGYTFGSGTRLTVV.

The chain links TRBV7-9 to TRBJ2-5, with D tentatively TRBD1 (6 bases). Per germline, CDR1 SEHNR and CDR2 FQNEAQ (reference sequence). With 3 bases removed from V and 1 base from J, the gap between germline ends came to 12 bases. This CDR3 has 15 residues. CDR3 sequence reads: CASSFSRQVQETQYF. The CDR3 DNA reads TGTGCCAGCAGCTTTAGTCGACAGGTCCAAGAGACCCAGTACTTC.

CDR3 sequence: CASSLEVNRGDEQYF. CDR3 DNA: TGCGCCAGCAGCTTGGAGGTGAACAGGGGGGACGAGCAGTACTTC. The chain recombines TRBV5-1 with TRBJ2-7, with 8 bases that match TRBD1. CDR3 length equals 15 residues. J gave up 5 bases and V 0 bases, and 7 bases lay outside the gene matches. Germline lookup yields CDR1 SGHRS and CDR2 YFSETQ.

The V gene is TRBV6-6, the J gene TRBJ2-7, with D maybe TRBD1 (7 bases). Germline V gene data show CDR1 as MNHNY and CDR2 as SVGAGI (reference sequence). Trimming shortened V by 5 bases and J by 4 bases, and 15 bases separated the two germline ends. The length of the CDR3 is 14 residues. CDR3 residues: CASSGQAGGYEQYF. The CDR3 region has the DNA TGTGCCAGCAGTGGACAGGCCGGAGGGTACGAGCAGTACTTC.

The chain joins TRBV5-6 to TRBJ2-7; D is possibly TRBD1 (5 bases). Germline lookup yields CDR1 SGHDT and CDR2 YYEEEE. The CDR3 runs 12 residues. Trimming pared 0 bases from V and 6 bases from J, leaving 7 bases between. The CDR3 DNA sequence: TGTGCCAGCAGCTTGGCCCAGGGCGAGCAGTACTTC. It is translated as CASSLAQGEQYF.

This rearrangement joins TRBV19 to TRBJ2-6; a weak D match, TRBD1 (6 bases). This CDR3 region has 16 residues. The germline V and J ends were trimmed by 7 bases and 2 bases, with 15 bases remaining between them. From germline, CDR1 is LNHDA and CDR2 SQIVND (reference sequence). The CDR3, as DNA: TGTGCCAGTAAGCCCACTCACAGGGCTGGGGCCAACGTCCTGACTTTC. Its translation: CASKPTHRAGANVLTF. The full variable domain, completed using reference TRBV19 and TRBJ2-6, is DGGITQSPKYLFRKEGQNVTLSCEQNLNHDAMYWYRQDPGQGLRLIYYSQIVNDFQKGDIAEGYSVSREKKESFPLTVTSAQKNPTAFYLCASKPTHRAGANVLTFGAGSRLTVL.

About this clone itself: The sample holds other DNA sequences that translate to the same CDR3. The J gene is TRBJ1-4, the V gene TRBV11-2; no clear D gene. This CDR3 region has 12 residues. Germline V CDR1 and CDR2: SGHAT, FQNNGV. Trimming left V 1 base short and J 8 bases short, with 5 bases between. The CDR3 DNA is TGTGCCAGCAGCTTAGGTGGAGAAAAACTGTTTTTT. Translating gives CASSLGGEKLFF.

The J gene is TRBJ2-1, the V gene TRBV29-1; D may be TRBD1 (6 bases). With 3 bases removed from V and 0 bases from J, the gap between germline ends came to 15 bases. Germline-derived CDR1 and CDR2 are SQVTM and ANQGSEA. This CDR3 is built from 16 residues. The CDR3: CSVDGHTGSSYNEQFF. CDR3 sequence (DNA): TGCAGCGTTGACGGGCACACAGGGAGCTCCTACAATGAGCAGTTCTTC.

The rearrangement uses TRBV2 and TRBJ1-5; D is unresolved. CDR3 length equals 14 residues. Germline CDR1 SNHLY, CDR2 FYNNEI. Trimming took 6 bases from V and 3 from J, leaving 12 bases between them. Here the CDR3 reads CASRPGRDNQPQHF. CDR3 nucleotide sequence: TGTGCCAGCAGACCCGGACGGGACAATCAGCCCCAGCATTTT.

The V and J genes are TRBV7-9 and TRBJ2-5; D could derive from TRBD1 or TRBD2 (5 bases each). This CDR3 contains 12 residues. V was shortened by 10 bases and J by 1 base, with 10 bases between the two germline ends. Germline CDR1 is SEHNR and CDR2 is FQNEAQ (reference sequence). In DNA, the CDR3 is TGTGCCACCGAGGGGCTCCAAGAGACCCAGTACTTC. Its translation is CATEGLQETQYF.